These 13 T cell receptor beta chains share one sample of origin, sequenced in a study of shared clonotypes between healthy human individuals (dated by TCRdb to 2018 to 2021). CD8 naive samples were obtained by positive selection for CCR7 among CD45RO-negative cells, yielding a CD45RA+CCR7+ population from which TemRA cells were excluded. The library was made by the immunoSEQ multiplex PCR assay. In TCRdb, the immuneACCESS table is reduced to in-frame sequences with V and J assigned. These tables do not hold every clone; where another copy was compared, an unresolved V gene accounts for under half, and the others remain unexplained. For this sample the table gives nearly 600,000 clones, of which less than 97% were detected only once. The top ten constitute around 0.11% of the sample. Sequenced: naive CD8+ T cells sorted from blood. This sample's cell subset or site label indicates: CD45RA+CCR7+. These TCRs come from a woman in her thirties in good health.

The CDR3 here is CASSPYRENTEAFF. The CDR3 DNA reads as TGTGCCAGCAGCCCCTATAGGGAAAACACTGAAGCTTTCTTT. The genes are TRBV7-8 and TRBJ1-1, with D unresolved. V was shortened by 5 bases and J by 2 bases, with 12 bases between the two germline ends. The germline V gene encodes CDR1 SGHVS and CDR2 FQNEAQ. The CDR3 contains 14 residues.

The chain is built from TRBV7-2 and TRBJ2-5; 7 nucleotides agree with TRBD2. Germline-derived CDR1 and CDR2 are SGHTA and FQGNSA. This CDR3 has 15 amino acids. J gave up 5 bases and V 2 bases, and 8 bases lay outside the gene matches. This CDR3 reads CASSLLNGRSETQYF. The CDR3 DNA reads TGTGCCAGCAGCTTACTTAACGGGAGGAGCGAGACCCAGTACTTC.

This chain joins TRBV5-1 and TRBJ2-7, with D hard to call. Trimming cost V 3 bases and J 5 bases, with 9 bases left between them. CDR3 length equals 12 residues. The germline gives CDR1 SGHRS, CDR2 YFSETQ. CDR3 sequence reads: CASSSPANEQYF. DNA for the CDR3: TGCGCCAGCAGCTCGCCTGCAAACGAGCAGTACTTC.

The chain couples TRBV6-1 to TRBJ2-7; possible D gene TRBD2, 5 bases. Looked up from germline, CDR1 is MNHNS and CDR2 is SASEGT. The CDR3 runs 16 residues. Between the trimmed V and J ends, which lost 4 bases and 0 bases, there was a span of 16 bases. The CDR3 here is CASSVGRGMSSYEQYF. The DNA of the CDR3 is TGTGCCAGCAGTGTTGGGAGAGGGATGAGCTCCTACGAGCAGTACTTC.

V is TRBV4-1 and J is TRBJ2-1; TRBD1 is a possible D gene (5 bases). The ends were cut back, 6 bases at V and 10 bases at J, with 10 bases in the middle. CDR3 length equals 11 residues. Germline loops: CDR1 MGHRA, CDR2 YSYEKL. CDR3 nucleotides: TGCGCCAGCAGGGAAGGGGCCGAGCAGTTCTTC. It is translated as CASREGAEQFF.

This clone was observed a single time. V gene TRBV27 combines with J gene TRBJ2-1, with TRBD2 as a possible D gene (6 bases). Trimming left V 5 bases short and J 8 bases short, with 22 bases between. The CDR3 loop spans 16 amino acids. The V gene's germline CDR1 is MNHEY and CDR2 SMNVEV (reference sequence). The CDR3 bases are TGTGCCAGCAGTCACCTCGGGGCGGGCGGGGCGGATGAGCAGTTCTTC. This codes for CASSHLGAGGADEQFF.

The chain has TRBV7-2 and TRBJ2-7; 7 bases agree with TRBD2. The length of the CDR3 is 13 residues. The trim removed 6 bases at V and 2 bases at J, leaving 4 bases unmatched. Germline V gene lookup returns CDR1 SGHTA and CDR2 FQGNSA. The CDR3 is CASRLTSTYEQYF. In DNA, the CDR3 is TGTGCCAGCAGACTGACTAGCACCTACGAGCAGTACTTC.

J is TRBJ2-7 and V is TRBV28, with 7 bases matching TRBD2. The V gene's germline CDR1 is MDHEN and CDR2 SYDVKM. This CDR3 is built from 10 residues. V was pared by 10 bases and J by 6 bases, with 3 bases of the junction left unmatched. This CDR3 reads CATWEGEQYF. CDR3 nucleotides: TGTGCCACCTGGGAGGGCGAGCAGTACTTC.

The rearrangement uses TRBV18 and TRBJ2-7; 8 nucleotides match TRBD1. V was pared by 0 bases and J by 2 bases, with 6 bases of the junction left unmatched. The V gene's germline CDR1 is KGHSH and CDR2 LQKENI. This CDR3 region has 16 residues. As DNA, the CDR3 is TGTGCCAGCTCACCACCGAAGGGACAGGCGGCCTACGAGCAGTACTTC. Its protein product is CASSPPKGQAAYEQYF.

The table lists this clone with a count of one. V gene TRBV28 combines with J gene TRBJ1-2, with D unresolved. V was pared by 3 bases and J by 7 bases, with 12 bases between. Germline CDR1 MDHEN, CDR2 SYDVKM. CDR3 length: 13 amino acids. In DNA, the CDR3 is TGTGCCAGCAGTTTTTGGGAGGTGGGTGGCTACACCTTC. Its translation: CASSFWEVGGYTF.

The gene calls are TRBV18 and TRBJ1-1, with D unclear. The V end lost 3 bases, the J end lost 0 bases, and 14 bases lay between the germline ends. The germline V gene encodes CDR1 KGHSH and CDR2 LQKENI. The CDR3 has 16 amino acids. This CDR3 is CASSPPAGSMNTEAFF. CDR3 nucleotides: TGTGCCAGCTCACCCCCCGCCGGGTCGATGAACACTGAAGCTTTCTTT.

CDR3 bases: TGTGCCAGCAGATTGACAGGGGGCTCCTACGAGCAGTACTTC. Translation gives CASRLTGGSYEQYF. The V and J genes are TRBV28 and TRBJ2-5; 9 bases are shared with TRBD1. The DNA end is a closer match to TRBJ2-7, so the J assignment may be wrong. Per germline, CDR1 MDHEN and CDR2 SYDVKM. The CDR3 consists of 14 residues.

The chain links TRBV28 to TRBJ2-1; the D is unclear. Trimming left V 6 bases short and J 0 bases short, with 6 bases between. Per germline, CDR1 MDHEN and CDR2 SYDVKM. The CDR3 runs 13 residues. The CDR3 protein is CASRADSYNEQFF. DNA for the CDR3: TGTGCCAGCAGGGCCGACTCCTACAATGAGCAGTTCTTC.